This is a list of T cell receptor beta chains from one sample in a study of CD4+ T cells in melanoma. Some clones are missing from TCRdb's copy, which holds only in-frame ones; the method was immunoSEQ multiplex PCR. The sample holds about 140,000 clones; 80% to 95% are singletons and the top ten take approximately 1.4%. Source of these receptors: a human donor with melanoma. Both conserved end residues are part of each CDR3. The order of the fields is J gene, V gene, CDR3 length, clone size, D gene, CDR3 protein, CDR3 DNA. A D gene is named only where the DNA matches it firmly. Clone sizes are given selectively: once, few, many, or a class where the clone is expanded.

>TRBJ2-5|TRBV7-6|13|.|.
CASSLEVMGTQYF
TGTGCCAGCAGCTTAGAGGTGATGGGGACCCAGTACTTC
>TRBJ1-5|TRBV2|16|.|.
CASSEEAGHSNQPQHF
TGTGCCAGCAGTGAGGAGGCAGGACATAGCAATCAGCCCCAGCATTTT
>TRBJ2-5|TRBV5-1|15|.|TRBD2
CASSSRGGEEETQYF
TGCGCCAGCAGCTCGCGGGGGGGGGAAGAAGAGACCCAGTACTTC
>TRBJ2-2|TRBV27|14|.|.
CASSRGMSTGELFF
TGTGCCAGCAGCAGGGGCATGAGCACCGGGGAGCTGTTTTTT
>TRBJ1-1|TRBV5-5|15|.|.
CASSLRPGMNTEAFF
TGTGCCAGCAGCCTCAGGCCGGGTATGAACACTGAAGCTTTCTTT
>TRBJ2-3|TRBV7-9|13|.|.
CASRAIVADTQYF
TGTGCCAGCAGAGCTATCGTCGCAGATACGCAGTATTTT
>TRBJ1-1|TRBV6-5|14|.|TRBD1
CASSETGENTEAFF
TGTGCCAGCAGTGAAACAGGGGAGAACACTGAAGCTTTCTTT
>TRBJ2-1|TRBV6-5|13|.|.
CASSTDRGRGQFF
TGTGCCAGCAGTACTGACCGGGGGCGCGGGCAGTTCTTC
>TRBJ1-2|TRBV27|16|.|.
CASSFTSQGKAGGYTF
TGTGCCAGCAGTTTTACGAGCCAGGGAAAAGCTGGGGGCTACACCTTC
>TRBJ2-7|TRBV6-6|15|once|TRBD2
CASSQIAREGYEQYF
TGTGCCAGCAGTCAAATTGCGCGGGAGGGCTACGAGCAGTACTTC
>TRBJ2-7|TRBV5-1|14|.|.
CASSWAQGQNEQYF
TGCGCCAGCAGCTGGGCCCAGGGTCAGAACGAGCAGTACTTC
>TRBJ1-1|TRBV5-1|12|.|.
CASSSAGVEAFF
TGCGCCAGCAGCTCCGCGGGGGTAGAAGCTTTCTTT
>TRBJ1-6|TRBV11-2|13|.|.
CASSADGWSPLHF
TGTGCCAGCAGCGCGGATGGGTGGTCACCCCTCCACTTT
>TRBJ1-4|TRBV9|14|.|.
CASSPRLDNEKLFF
TGTGCCAGCAGCCCCCGTTTGGATAATGAAAAACTGTTTTTT
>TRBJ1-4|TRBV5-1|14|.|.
CASSLGYSNEKLFF
TGCGCCAGCAGCTTGGGGTATTCTAATGAAAAACTGTTTTTT
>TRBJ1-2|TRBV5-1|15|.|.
CASSQGPGLFYGYTF
TGCGCCAGCAGCCAGGGTCCCGGATTATTCTATGGCTACACCTTC
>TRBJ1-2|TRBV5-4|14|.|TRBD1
CASSRTGPNYGYTF
TGTGCCAGCAGCAGGACAGGCCCAAACTATGGCTACACCTTC
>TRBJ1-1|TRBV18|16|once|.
CASSPPVVAANTEAFF
TGTGCCAGCTCACCACCGGTGGTGGCTGCGAACACTGAAGCTTTCTTT
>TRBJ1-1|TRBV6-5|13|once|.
CASSKQGWTEAFF
TGTGCCAGCAGTAAACAGGGATGGACTGAAGCTTTCTTT
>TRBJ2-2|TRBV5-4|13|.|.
CASSLEVTGELFF
TGTGCCAGCAGCTTGGAGGTAACCGGGGAGCTGTTTTTT
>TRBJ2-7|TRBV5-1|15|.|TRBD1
CASSLGTGGLDEQYF
TGCGCCAGCAGCTTGGGGACAGGGGGTCTCGACGAGCAGTACTTC
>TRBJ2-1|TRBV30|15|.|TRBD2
CAWSALAGGLNEQFF
TGTGCCTGGAGTGCCCTAGCGGGGGGGCTCAATGAGCAGTTCTTC
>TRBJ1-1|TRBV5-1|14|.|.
CASSLGRIGTEAFF
TGCGCCAGCAGCTTGGGGCGTATTGGCACTGAAGCTTTCTTT
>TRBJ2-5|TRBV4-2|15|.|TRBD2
CASSPLAGGPKTQYF
TGTGCCAGCAGCCCACTAGCGGGGGGGCCGAAGACCCAGTACTTC
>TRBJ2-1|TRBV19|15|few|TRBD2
CASSIPSGGAGEQFF
TGTGCCAGTAGTATCCCTAGCGGGGGGGCCGGTGAGCAGTTCTTC
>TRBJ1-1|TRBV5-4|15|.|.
CASSLGQIMNTEAFF
TGTGCCAGCAGCTTAGGACAGATAATGAACACTGAAGCTTTCTTT
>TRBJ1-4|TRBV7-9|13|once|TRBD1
CAARDRGNEKLFF
TGTGCCGCTAGGGACAGGGGGAATGAAAAACTGTTTTTT
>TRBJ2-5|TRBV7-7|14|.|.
CASSLLPQKETQYF
TGTGCTAGCAGCTTACTTCCGCAGAAAGAGACCCAGTACTTC
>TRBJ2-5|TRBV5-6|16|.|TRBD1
CASSSTPGQGGETQYF
TGTGCCAGCAGCTCGACTCCGGGACAGGGGGGAGAGACCCAGTACTTC
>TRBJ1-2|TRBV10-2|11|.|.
CASSQDYGYTF
TGCGCCAGCAGTCAAGACTATGGCTACACCTTC
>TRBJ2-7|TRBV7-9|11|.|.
CASSGGSEQYF
TGTGCCAGCAGCGGGGGTTCCGAGCAGTACTTC
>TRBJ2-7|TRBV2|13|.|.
CASRLDSSYEQYF
TGTGCCAGCAGGCTGGACAGCTCCTACGAGCAGTACTTC
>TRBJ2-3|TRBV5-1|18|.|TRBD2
CASSAQTSGGRDADTQYF
TGCGCCAGCAGTGCTCAGACTAGCGGGGGGCGGGACGCAGATACGCAGTATTTT
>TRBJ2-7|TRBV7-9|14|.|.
CASSSSQAQPEQYF
TGTGCCAGCAGCTCAAGTCAGGCACAACCGGAGCAGTACTTC
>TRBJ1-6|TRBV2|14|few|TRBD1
CASRRGTDNSPLHF
TGTGCCAGCAGGAGGGGGACAGATAATTCACCCCTCCACTTT
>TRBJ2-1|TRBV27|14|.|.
CASSRASSYNEQFF
TGTGCCAGCAGTCGGGCCAGCTCCTACAATGAGCAGTTCTTC
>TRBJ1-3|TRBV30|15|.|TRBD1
CAWSVRTGSGNTIYF
TGTGCCTGGAGTGTACGGACAGGGTCTGGAAACACCATATATTTT
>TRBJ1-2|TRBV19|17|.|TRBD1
CASRKGQGRTYNYGYTF
TGTGCCAGTAGAAAAGGACAGGGAAGGACTTATAACTATGGCTACACCTTC
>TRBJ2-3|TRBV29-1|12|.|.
CSEGGTSDTQYF
TGCAGCGAAGGGGGTACATCAGATACGCAGTATTTT
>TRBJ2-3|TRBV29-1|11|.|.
CSVVSLDTQYF
TGCAGCGTTGTCTCGTTGGATACGCAGTATTTT
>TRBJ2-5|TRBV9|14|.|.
CASSVEGVRETQYF
TGTGCCAGCAGCGTAGAGGGTGTTCGGGAGACCCAGTACTTC
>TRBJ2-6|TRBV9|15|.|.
CASSVVGSGANVLTF
TGTGCCAGCAGCGTAGTGGGTAGCGGGGCCAACGTCCTGACTTTC
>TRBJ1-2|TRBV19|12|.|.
CASSEGNYGYTF
TGTGCCAGTAGCGAGGGGAACTATGGCTACACCTTC
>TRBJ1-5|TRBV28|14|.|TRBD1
CASSYRGSNQPQHF
TGTGCCAGCAGTTACAGGGGTAGCAATCAGCCCCAGCATTTT
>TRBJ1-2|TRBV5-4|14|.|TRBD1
CASSFDRGQDGYTF
TGTGCCAGCAGCTTTGACAGGGGTCAGGATGGCTACACCTTC
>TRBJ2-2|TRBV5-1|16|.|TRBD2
CASSLAAGGPIGELFF
TGCGCCAGCAGCTTGGCAGCGGGGGGGCCCATCGGGGAGCTGTTTTTT
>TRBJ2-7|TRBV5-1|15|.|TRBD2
CASSAWGGGRYEQYF
TGCGCCAGCAGCGCATGGGGCGGGGGGCGCTACGAGCAGTACTTC